This entry describes one T cell receptor beta chain. This clone appeared a few times. Its binding antigen is unknown. Per-base quality was not reported, and no clone a single base away is much larger than it. The trim is 0 bases for V and 7 bases for J, with a gap of 7 bases between the germline ends. From the germline V gene (reference sequence), CDR1 is GTSNPN and CDR2 is SVGIG. The CDR3, from cysteine to phenylalanine, totals 12 residues. The read is trimmed to its CDR3 DNA, 36 bases read in frame from base 1. The record originates from a study of high-grade serous ovarian cancer treatment subgroups (dated by TCRdb to the early 2020s). The study in broad terms: Sequencing yielded a mean of 14,192 reads and some 7,000 unique TCR beta rearrangements per sample. In total there were 95 or so samples, since every patient provided one primary tumor sample and two metastatic tumor samples. Under a laparoscopic triage algorithm, patients with high-grade serous ovarian cancer were grouped by complete gross resection or by neoadjuvant chemotherapy response, and the study profiled the TCR beta repertoires of these patients. The cohort comprised 30 or so patients: about 10 with no residual disease after primary surgery (R0), about 10 excellent NACT responders, and about 10 poor NACT responders. Results the study describes overall, beyond this receptor: Bulk tumor TCR sequencing lacked spatial information, limiting insight into HGSC tumor complexity and diversity. TCR clonal relatedness was found to be positively correlated with neoantigen level and, by trend, with copy number variation and mutation load derived from whole-genome sequencing. Repertoire similarity ranging from about 0.095 to 0.8 was observed between tumors from the same patient, whereas almost no similarity was observed between different patients. The TCR repertoire analyses centered on CDR3, and CDR1 and CDR2 were not analyzed.

Tumor samples were obtained before definitive surgery or chemotherapy. The MD Anderson Biospecimen Extraction Resource handled genomic DNA extraction, while the MD Anderson Cancer Genomics Laboratory carried out the TCR sequencing. The roughly 100 tumor samples underwent high-throughput TCR profiling with ImmunoSEQ. In the paper's pipeline: Richness (unique productive sequences), clonality, evenness and relatedness were included as repertoire diversity metrics, and similarity between samples was assessed with the Bhattacharyya coefficient. In a sensitivity analysis, TCRs with fewer than two reads were excluded, and consistent conclusions were obtained. Not all clones reach the TCRdb copy of this immuneACCESS table, which keeps in-frame sequences only. Checked studies attribute under half of the gap to unresolved V genes and leave the rest unexplained. V and J calls and clone size are copied from that table; D and trimming were computed from the DNA. This sample comprises some 12,000 clones, under 85% of them detected only once. The top ten clones comprise about 6.4% of the sample.

This sequence uses TRBV30 and TRBJ2-4; the D gene lacks a confident call. The sequencing sample was made of tumor tissue. This TCR derives from a human donor with high-grade serous ovarian cancer. The CDR3 region reads CAWSVSGNIQYF. In nucleotide form, the sequence is TGTGCCTGGAGTGTAAGTGGGAACATTCAGTACTTC.